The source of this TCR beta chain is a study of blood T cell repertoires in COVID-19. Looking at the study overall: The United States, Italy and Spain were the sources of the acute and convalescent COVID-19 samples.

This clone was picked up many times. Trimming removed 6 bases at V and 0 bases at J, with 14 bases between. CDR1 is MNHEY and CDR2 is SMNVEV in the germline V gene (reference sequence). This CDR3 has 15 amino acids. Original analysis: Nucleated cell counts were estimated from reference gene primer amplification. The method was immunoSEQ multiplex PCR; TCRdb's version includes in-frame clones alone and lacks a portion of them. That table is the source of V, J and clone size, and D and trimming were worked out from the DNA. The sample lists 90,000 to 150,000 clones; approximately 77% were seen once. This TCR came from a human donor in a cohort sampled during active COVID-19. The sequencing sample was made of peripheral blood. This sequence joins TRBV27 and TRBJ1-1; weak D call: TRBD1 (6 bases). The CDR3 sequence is CASSPGAVLNTEAFF. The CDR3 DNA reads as TGTGCCAGCAGCCCAGGGGCTGTCTTGAACACTGAAGCTTTCTTT.